The 16 T cell receptor beta chains reported below all come from one sample, sequenced in a study of CD8+CD57+ T cells in acquired aplastic anemia. Sequenced patients had shown CD8+CD57+ cell expansion by flow cytometry. TCR beta VDJ and CDR3 profiling used genomic DNA as template. From the reads, TCRdb called clonotypes with MiXCR, one entry per CDR3 protein. The sample holds 180,000 or so distinct CDR3 sequences, roughly half seen once. Sequences were obtained from sorted CD4+, CD8+, or CD8+CD57+ T cells (not recorded which) from PBMCs. These receptors were taken from a human donor with aplastic anemia.

On this clonotype: A read error may be the cause here, since a much bigger clone is one base away. In DNA form, the CDR3 reads TGTACCAGCAGCTTAGCATTCCCAGGTGCGGTCATTCAGTACTTC. It translates to CTSSLAFPGAVIQYF. This chain links TRBV7-2 with TRBJ2-4; D is ambiguous. V dropped 0 bases and J dropped 9 bases, with 15 bases sitting between them. CDR1 is SGHTA, CDR2 FQGNSA, per germline. The CDR3 is 15 amino acids.

The chain uses TRBV12-3 or TRBV12-4 and TRBJ2-2; D is unclear. The CDR3 totals 14 residues. The V end was cut by 2 bases, the J end by 7 bases, with 11 bases between. The chain's CDR3 is CASSLLWPVGELFF. Here the CDR3 DNA reads TGTGCCAGCAGTTTATTATGGCCGGTCGGGGAGCTGTTTTTT.

This clonotype came up a few times. The rearrangement joins TRBV7-8 to TRBJ2-7, with a possible D match to TRBD1 (5 bases). CDR1 and CDR2 (germline): SGHVS, FQNEAQ. V lost 6 bases, J lost 3 bases, and 12 bases lay in between. This CDR3 contains 13 residues. The CDR3 DNA follows: TGTGCCAGCAGTTGGACACCCAGCTACGAGCAGTACTTC. This gives the protein CASSWTPSYEQYF.

This clonotype was counted a single time. This chain joins TRBV5-4 and TRBJ2-7; D might be TRBD2 (6 bases). From germline, CDR1 is SGHNT and CDR2 YYREEE (reference sequence). The V end lost 2 bases, the J end lost 6 bases, and 9 bases lay between the germline ends. This CDR3 spans 12 amino acids. The CDR3 region is CASSFGLPEQYF. The CDR3 region has the DNA TGTGCCAGCAGCTTCGGACTACCCGAGCAGTACTTC.

Turning to this clonotype: This may be a read error: a much more frequent sequence differs by one nucleotide. This chain joins TRBV6-2 or TRBV6-3 and TRBJ1-1; D call uncertain. The CDR3 is 11 amino acids. CDR1 and CDR2 (germline): MNHEY, SVGEGT. With 6 bases removed from V and 8 bases from J, the gap between germline ends came to 10 bases. This CDR3 reads CASSGPGEAFF. CDR3 coding DNA: TGTGCCAGCAGCGGACCAGGCGAAGCTTTCTTT.

The DNA of the CDR3 is TGTGCCAGCAGTGTCACTAGCGGGGTTAGGGAGACCCAGTACTTC. Translation: CASSVTSGVRETQYF. The chain combines TRBV6-1 with TRBJ2-5; TRBD2 agrees at 10 bases. The CDR3 is 15 amino acids. J gave up 5 bases and V 4 bases, and 7 bases lay outside the gene matches. Looked up from germline, CDR1 is MNHNS and CDR2 is SASEGT.

The rearrangement uses TRBV4-2 and TRBJ2-7; 10 positions match TRBD1. The length of the CDR3 is 15 residues. Trimming at V came to 1 base and at J to 4 bases, leaving 4 bases not matched to a gene. The germline CDR1 and CDR2 sequences are LGHNA and YNFKEQ. This CDR3 is CASSQARQGAYEQYF. CDR3 DNA: TGTGCCAGCAGCCAAGCGAGACAGGGGGCGTACGAGCAGTACTTC.

This clonotype was detected ten times or more. The chain recombines TRBV4-2 with TRBJ2-3; the D gene is possibly TRBD2 (6 bases). V lost 8 bases and J lost 4, with 13 bases in between. This CDR3 spans 13 amino acids. Germline V gene lookup returns CDR1 LGHNA and CDR2 YNFKEQ. CDR3 coding DNA: TGTGCCAGCCAGGAGGGCCGGGCAGATACGCAGTATTTT. This encodes CASQEGRADTQYF.

This clonotype was recorded at least ten times. The gene calls are TRBV28 and TRBJ1-1; no clear D gene. The CDR3 contains 13 residues. Germline V gene lookup returns CDR1 MDHEN and CDR2 SYDVKM. Trimming cost V 10 bases and J 6 bases, with 18 bases left between them. In DNA, the CDR3 is TGTGCCACCCTTAGTCCGAACCTGGCTGAAGCTTTCTTT. Protein: CATLSPNLAEAFF.

This clonotype was seen repeatedly, ten times or more. The chain uses TRBV9 and TRBJ2-7; a weak D match, TRBD2 (5 bases). CDR3 size: 14 residues. Looked up from germline, CDR1 is SGDLS and CDR2 is YYNGEE. V shed 0 bases and J shed 1 base, with 8 bases lying between them. The CDR3 reads CASSVALVSYEQYF. CDR3 nucleotides: TGTGCCAGCAGCGTAGCACTAGTTTCCTACGAGCAGTACTTC. The full variable domain, rest sourced from reference TRBV9 and TRBJ2-7, is DSGVTQTPKHLITATGQRVTLRCSPRSGDLSVYWYQQSLDQGLQFLIQYYNGEERAKGNILERFSAQQFPDLHSELNLSSLELGDSALYFCASSVALVSYEQYFGPGTRLTVT.

This clonotype was detected many times. V is TRBV2 and J is TRBJ1-4; D is perhaps TRBD1 (6 bases). Trimming removed 7 bases at V and 8 bases at J, with 17 bases between. The CDR3 extends over 14 amino acids. CDR1 is SNHLY, CDR2 FYNNEI, per germline. The CDR3 bases are TGTGCCAGCAACGATTGGGGGGGCCGGGAAAAACTGTTTTTT. Its protein product is CASNDWGGREKLFF.

The chain employs TRBV4-1 and TRBJ1-3, with TRBD1 matching 7 bases. The V gene end was trimmed by 3 bases and the J gene end by 2 bases; junction bases not matched to a gene: 4. Germline CDR1 reads MGHRA; CDR2 reads YSYEKL. This CDR3 has 15 residues. The CDR3 spells CASSHDRAAGNTIYF. As DNA, the CDR3 is TGCGCCAGCAGCCACGACAGGGCAGCTGGAAACACCATATATTTT.

This clonotype was seen only a few times. The chain uses TRBV11-2 and TRBJ1-1; D perhaps matches TRBD1 (6 bases). Trimming took off 5 bases at V and 4 bases at J, with 14 bases between the two ends. Germline CDR1 SGHAT, CDR2 FQNNGV. The CDR3 runs to 14 residues. The CDR3 sequence is CASSLGGTGTEAFF. Here the CDR3 DNA reads TGTGCCAGCAGCCTAGGGGGGACGGGCACTGAAGCTTTCTTT. Using reference TRBV11-2 and TRBJ1-1 for the parts outside the CDR3, the full variable domain is EAGVAQSPRYKIIEKRQSVAFWCNPISGHATLYWYQQILGQGPKLLIQFQNNGVVDDSQLPKDRFSAERLKGVDSTLKIQPAKLEDSAVYLCASSLGGTGTEAFFGQGTRLTVV.

The V call is TRBV10-3, the J call TRBJ1-4; a weak D match, TRBD1 (6 bases). Germline loops: CDR1 ENHRY, CDR2 SYGVKD. This CDR3 comprises 16 residues. V was pared by 6 bases and J by 1 base, with 15 bases between. In DNA form, the CDR3 reads TGTGCCATCAGAGGGCAACAGGGAAGAACTAATGAAAAACTGTTTTTT. It translates to CAIRGQQGRTNEKLFF.

This rearrangement joins TRBV7-2 to TRBJ2-5; D gene ambiguous. V was trimmed by 5 bases and J by 5 bases, leaving 9 bases between them. Germline CDR1 reads SGHTA; CDR2 reads FQGNSA. The CDR3 loop spans 12 amino acids. Here the CDR3 DNA reads TGTGCCAGCAGCCCCTACGGGGAGACCCAGTACTTC. Protein sequence: CASSPYGETQYF.

This clonotype was counted at least ten times. This chain joins TRBV20-1 and TRBJ1-2; D is ambiguous. In germline, CDR1 is DFQATT, CDR2 SNEGSKA (reference sequence). The CDR3 consists of 13 residues. Trimming removed 5 bases from V and 7 bases from J, with 17 bases in between. CDR3 nucleotides: TGCAGTGCTCAAACGGGAGGGTCCCGTGGCTACACCTTC. It translates to CSAQTGGSRGYTF.